These T cell receptor beta chains were read from a single sample in a study of T cell responses to AZD1222 COVID-19 vaccine. The repertoire was sequenced with immunoSEQ multiplex PCR; TCRdb's copy has only in-frame clones and lacks some. Of roughly 120,000 clones listed, about nine tenths are singletons. The source was peripheral blood, collected on day 0 of AZD1222 vaccination. These receptors all come from an adult in good health. CDR3s include the opening cysteine and the closing phenylalanine or tryptophan.

J: TRBJ2-7; V: TRBV15; CDR3: CATSRDPGAGLIHEQYF
J: TRBJ1-3; V: TRBV7-8; CDR3: CASSGNKRQLTGNTIYF
J: TRBJ1-2; V: TRBV19; CDR3: CASTKGANYGYTF
J: TRBJ2-7; V: TRBV6-5; CDR3: CASSYMGGPAYEQYF
J: TRBJ1-2; V: TRBV2; CDR3: CASKRLGTLSKGYTF
J: TRBJ1-1; V: TRBV13; CDR3: CASSWMNTEAFF
J: TRBJ1-6; V: TRBV28; CDR3: CATADNSPLHF
J: TRBJ2-4; V: TRBV4-1; CDR3: CASSQVGAPKAKNIQYF
J: TRBJ2-1; V: TRBV18; CDR3: CASSPIRETYNEQFF
J: TRBJ1-4; V: TRBV21-1; CDR3: CASSKTHTPEDEKLFF
J: TRBJ2-6; V: TRBV3-1/TRBV3-2; CDR3: CASSHSSGANVLTF
J: TRBJ2-5; V: TRBV3-1/TRBV3-2; CDR3: CASSPLAAGGETQYF
J: TRBJ1-6; V: TRBV25-1; CDR3: CASSVGTGAHNSPLHF
J: TRBJ2-7; V: TRBV5-1; CDR3: CASSSGQASYEQYF
J: TRBJ1-2; V: TRBV2; CDR3: CASSREGARTEGYTF
J: TRBJ2-7; V: TRBV11-2; CDR3: CASSLPRSYEQYF
J: TRBJ2-1; V: TRBV7-8; CDR3: CASSRTGGLQEDEQFF
J: TRBJ2-1; V: TRBV4-1; CDR3: CASSLSGTSGLNEQFF
J: TRBJ2-7; V: TRBV18; CDR3: CASSPGSVGGGKQYF
J: TRBJ2-1; V: TRBV5-6; CDR3: CASRGLKSEQFF